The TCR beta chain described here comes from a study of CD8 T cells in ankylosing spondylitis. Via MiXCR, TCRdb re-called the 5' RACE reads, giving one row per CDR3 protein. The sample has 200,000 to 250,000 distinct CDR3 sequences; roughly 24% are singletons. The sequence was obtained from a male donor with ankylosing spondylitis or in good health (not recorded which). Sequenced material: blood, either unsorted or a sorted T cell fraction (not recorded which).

The CDR3 nucleotides are TGCAGTGCTAGAGTCCTAGCGGGAGGCACAGATACGCAGTATTTT. Translation: CSARVLAGGTDTQYF. J is TRBJ2-3 and V is TRBV20-1, with TRBD2 matching over 10 bases. Germline CDR1 and CDR2: DFQATT and SNEGSKA (reference sequence). The CDR3 loop spans 15 amino acids. The trim removed 1 base at V and 1 base at J, leaving 2 bases unmatched.